This T cell receptor beta chain was captured in a study of read filtering for tumor transcriptome and immune sequencing. Findings and caveats of the study: Correlation between methods rose after single-read clonotypes were removed.

Bone marrow was sampled from every patient at the time of active disease. V gave up 6 bases and J gave up 6 bases; unmatched junction bases: 14. The CDR3 runs 17 residues. The germline gives CDR1 SGHAT, CDR2 FQDESV (reference sequence). Molecular barcoded adaptors covering alpha/delta and beta/gamma chains were used on 400 to 450 ng RNA. In TCRdb, the reads were re-called with MiXCR into one record per CDR3 protein. The sample lists 45,000 to 50,000 distinct CDR3 sequences; roughly 12% were seen once. As concerns this clonotype: Antigen unknown.

This chain joins TRBV11-1 and TRBJ2-1, with TRBD2 matching 10 bases. This TCR was sampled from a donor aged 40 or older with multiple myeloma. The sequenced sample consisted of a population of CD138-negative cells sorted from bone marrow. Here the CDR3 reads CASSPLGLAGVSNEQFF. The CDR3 coding sequence is TGTGCCAGCAGTCCCCTCGGGCTAGCGGGAGTTAGCAATGAGCAGTTCTTC.